One and the same sample provided the 24 T cell receptor beta chains below, sequenced in a study of blood T cells in healthy people across ages. Using a J-beta primer mix together with a sample-barcoded 5' primer, a second PCR was run for roughly 6 to 11 cycles. One entry per CDR3 protein, called by TCRdb with MiXCR from the 5' RACE reads. The table includes about 1.4 million distinct CDR3 sequences, around 59% detected once. Sequenced sample: blood. All receptors come from a man between 18 and 29 years old in good health.

J is TRBJ2-5 and V is TRBV7-9, with D unclear. This CDR3 region has 14 residues. Trimming removed 4 bases at V and 4 bases at J, with 13 bases between. Germline values: CDR1 SEHNR, CDR2 FQNEAQ (reference sequence). In DNA, the CDR3 is TGTGCCAGCAGCTGGCCCTCGTTGGTAGAGACCCAGTACTTC. It translates to CASSWPSLVETQYF.

J is TRBJ1-3 and V is TRBV29-1; D might be TRBD1 (5 bases). V was cut by 6 bases and J by 0 bases, with 12 bases left in between. Germline loops: CDR1 SQVTM, CDR2 ANQGSEA. The CDR3 covers 14 residues. Written as DNA, the CDR3 is TGCAGCGTAGGGGAGGGAGTCTCTGGAAACACCATATATTTT. This translates into CSVGEGVSGNTIYF.

V and J are TRBV13 and TRBJ2-3; no reliable D call. The CDR3 loop spans 16 amino acids. Looked up from germline, CDR1 is PRHDT and CDR2 is FYEKMQ (reference sequence). V lost 0 bases and J lost 1, with 11 bases in between. This CDR3 is CASSLGGFIGTDTQYF. As DNA, the CDR3 is TGTGCCAGCAGCTTAGGAGGGTTTATAGGCACAGATACGCAGTATTTT.

This clonotype was recorded a few times. This chain links TRBV28 with TRBJ2-7; tentatively, D is TRBD1 (6 bases). The V end lost 7 bases, the J end lost 12 bases, and 19 bases lay between the germline ends. There are 12 residues in the CDR3. Germline V gene lookup returns CDR1 MDHEN and CDR2 SYDVKM. CDR3 sequence reads: CASTTTGGPVYF. In nucleotides, the CDR3 is TGTGCCAGCACTACGACAGGTGGGCCGGTGTACTTC.

The chain couples TRBV2 to TRBJ1-5; 7 positions match TRBD1. This CDR3 is 17 amino acids long. Germline loops: CDR1 SNHLY, CDR2 FYNNEI. Losses at the gene ends were 7 bases for V and 3 bases for J; bases not matched to a gene: 15. DNA for the CDR3: TGTGCCAGCACCCAGGAGGAACAGGGGACATTCAATCAGCCCCAGCATTTT. As protein: CASTQEEQGTFNQPQHF.

The rearrangement uses TRBV27 and TRBJ1-1, with D uncertain. The CDR3 sequence is 13 residues long. Trimming shortened V by 5 bases and J by 4 bases, and 11 bases separated the two germline ends. In germline, CDR1 is MNHEY, CDR2 SMNVEV (reference sequence). CDR3 DNA sequence: TGTGCCAGCAGTGCGGGGAGAACCACTGAAGCTTTCTTT. Protein: CASSAGRTTEAFF.

This chain joins TRBV20-1 and TRBJ2-5, with a tentative D call TRBD2 (5 bases). Germline-derived CDR1 and CDR2 are DFQATT and SNEGSKA (reference sequence). The CDR3 spans 13 residues. The V gene lost 6 bases and the J gene lost 5 bases, with 16 bases spanning the gap. The CDR3 region is CSAPTRTRETQYF. The CDR3 DNA reads TGCAGTGCCCCAACTAGGACGCGCGAGACCCAGTACTTC.

The J gene is TRBJ2-2, the V gene TRBV7-9, with 9 bases aligning to TRBD2. Germline lookup yields CDR1 SEHNR and CDR2 FQNEAQ (reference sequence). The V segment lost 11 bases and the J segment 4 bases; nucleotides outside the gene matches: 5. This CDR3 has 13 amino acids. The CDR3 DNA sequence: TGTGCCTGCGGGGGGGCCGGCACCGGGGAGCTGTTTTTT. Its protein product is CACGGAGTGELFF.

J is TRBJ1-1 and V is TRBV27, with D unclear. The V gene lost 7 bases and the J gene lost 1 base, with 13 bases spanning the gap. Germline CDR1 and CDR2: MNHEY and SMNVEV (reference sequence). This CDR3 spans 14 amino acids. The CDR3 reads CASTEDGTNTEAFF. CDR3 nucleotides: TGTGCCAGCACCGAAGACGGTACGAACACTGAAGCTTTCTTT.

J is TRBJ2-1 and V is TRBV20-1; D unresolved. The germline gives CDR1 DFQATT, CDR2 SNEGSKA (reference sequence). Trimming took off 3 bases at V and 2 bases at J, with 17 bases between the two ends. CDR3 size: 16 residues. CDR3 bases: TGCAGTGCTAGCCTGCTAACATCGGGTCCCTACAATGAGCAGTTCTTC. It is translated as CSASLLTSGPYNEQFF.

This chain joins TRBV7-6 and TRBJ2-7; 7 positions agree with TRBD1. CDR1 and CDR2 from the germline V gene are SGHVS and FNYEAQ. The CDR3 covers 11 residues. V was pared by 8 bases and J by 6 bases, with 4 bases of the junction left unmatched. Written as DNA, the CDR3 is TGTGCCAGCGGGGACAGTCCCGAGCAGTACTTC. As protein: CASGDSPEQYF.

This clonotype was found a few times. The chain joins TRBV10-3 to TRBJ2-7; D may match TRBD1 or TRBD2 (5 bases each). CDR1 ENHRY and CDR2 SYGVKD come from the germline V gene. Trimming pared 3 bases from V and 2 bases from J, leaving 14 bases between. The CDR3 is 15 residues long. CDR3 region: CAISERGPGPYEQYF. CDR3 coding DNA: TGTGCCATCAGTGAAAGGGGCCCGGGGCCCTACGAGCAGTACTTC.

V usage is TRBV3-1 and J usage is TRBJ2-7, with D hard to call. Germline V gives CDR1 LGHDT, CDR2 YNNKEL (reference sequence). The CDR3 length is 13 residues. Trimming took off 1 base at V and 5 bases at J, with 9 bases between the two ends. The CDR3 DNA reads TGTGCCAGCAGCCAAGTAGGTGAAAACGAGCAGTACTTC. It is translated as CASSQVGENEQYF.

The V gene is TRBV24-1, the J gene TRBJ1-1, with D maybe TRBD1 (6 bases). V lost 7 bases and J 7 bases, leaving 30 bases between the germline ends. This CDR3 has 18 amino acids. Looked up from germline, CDR1 is KGHDR and CDR2 is SFDVKD. CDR3 protein: CATSQGRKGSLEEDEAFF. The CDR3 region has the DNA TGTGCCACCAGCCAGGGGCGGAAGGGGAGCCTAGAGGAGGATGAAGCTTTCTTT.

This chain connects TRBV11-2 to TRBJ1-2, with 8 positions matching TRBD1. Germline CDR1 is SGHAT and CDR2 is FQNNGV. The CDR3 contains 15 residues. The trim removed 9 bases at V and 7 bases at J, leaving 16 bases unmatched. CDR3 nucleotides: TGTGCCAGTAGCCTGATTTTTGGACAGGGCGGTGGCTACACCTTC. Translating it yields CASSLIFGQGGGYTF. Full variable domain (remainder filled in from reference TRBV11-2 and TRBJ1-2): EAGVAQSPRYKIIEKRQSVAFWCNPISGHATLYWYQQILGQGPKLLIQFQNNGVVDDSQLPKDRFSAERLKGVDSTLKIQPAKLEDSAVYLCASSLIFGQGGGYTFGSGTRLTVV.

This sequence joins TRBV7-6 and TRBJ1-1; no definite D call. CDR3 length: 16 amino acids. Germline V gene lookup returns CDR1 SGHVS and CDR2 FNYEAQ. V was trimmed by 2 bases and J by 1 base, leaving 14 bases between them. The CDR3 sequence: CASSLMAAISNTEAFF. The CDR3 DNA sequence: TGTGCCAGCAGCTTAATGGCAGCTATTTCGAACACTGAAGCTTTCTTT.

V usage is TRBV11-2 and J usage is TRBJ2-5, with D possibly TRBD1 on 6 matching bases. Germline loops: CDR1 SGHAT, CDR2 FQNNGV. Trimming shortened V by 5 bases and J by 2 bases, and 12 bases separated the two germline ends. The CDR3 has 14 residues. This chain's CDR3 is CASSISQGQETQYF. The CDR3 DNA sequence: TGTGCCAGCAGCATCTCCCAGGGGCAAGAGACCCAGTACTTC.

To note about this clonotype: One junction end does not reproduce the germline sequence, and a read error may be involved. The chain uses TRBV7-9 and TRBJ2-7, with a possible D match to TRBD1 (5 bases). The CDR3 extends over 14 amino acids. Germline V gives CDR1 SEHNR, CDR2 FQNEAQ (reference sequence). The CDR3 bases are TGTGTCAGCAGCTTTGGGGCGGAAAATACCGAGCAGTACTTC. Protein sequence: CVSSFGAENTEQYF.

The chain recombines TRBV12-3 or TRBV12-4 with TRBJ1-1, with D possibly matching TRBD1 (5 bases). Trimming left V 6 bases short and J 7 bases short, with 15 bases between. CDR3 length equals 13 residues. The CDR3: CASRPSGFGEAFF. CDR3 in DNA: TGTGCCAGCAGACCTTCAGGGTTTGGTGAAGCTTTCTTT.

J is TRBJ2-1 and V is TRBV7-2; 8 positions match TRBD2. V gave up 3 bases and J gave up 9 bases; unmatched junction bases: 10. This CDR3 spans 15 amino acids. Germline V gives CDR1 SGHTA, CDR2 FQGNSA. The CDR3 reads CASSLSGGLGVEQFF. In DNA form, the CDR3 reads TGTGCCAGCAGCTTGAGCGGGGGCCTCGGCGTTGAGCAGTTCTTC.

This clonotype was counted at least ten times. The J gene is TRBJ2-4, the V gene TRBV6-2 or TRBV6-3; the D is unclear. CDR1 and CDR2 (germline): MNHEY, SVGEGT. V gave up 7 bases and J gave up 7 bases, with 17 bases separating them. The CDR3 covers 14 residues. The chain's CDR3 is CASTPSAKRNIQYF. The CDR3 nucleotides are TGTGCCAGCACCCCCTCTGCGAAGAGGAACATTCAGTACTTC.

CDR3 bases: TGCAGTGCTAGCTCTCTCGGCAGCGGTGGGTACGAGCAGTACTTC. This translates into CSASSLGSGGYEQYF. The chain employs TRBV20-1 and TRBJ2-7; TRBD2 might be the D (5 bases). The ends were cut back, 3 bases at V and 4 bases at J, with 19 bases in the middle. Germline CDR1 DFQATT, CDR2 SNEGSKA (reference sequence). The CDR3 loop spans 15 amino acids.

The chain joins TRBV29-1 to TRBJ2-7; D gene ambiguous. Germline CDR1 is SQVTM and CDR2 is ANQGSEA. This CDR3 region has 11 residues. V lost 6 bases to trimming and J lost 5 bases, with 11 bases between them. DNA for the CDR3: TGCAGCGTCAACCTGCGAGACGAGCAGTACTTC. Protein: CSVNLRDEQYF.

The chain couples TRBV7-6 to TRBJ2-5; D is unclear. Germline CDR1 SGHVS, CDR2 FNYEAQ. The CDR3 runs 16 residues. The V and J ends lost 1 base and 4 bases respectively, with 16 bases between them. CDR3 residues: CASSLVGPLAPETQYF. For the CDR3, the DNA is TGTGCCAGCAGCTTAGTTGGACCCTTGGCCCCAGAGACCCAGTACTTC. The full variable domain, in which reference TRBV7-6 and TRBJ2-5 provide the parts outside the CDR3, is GAGVSQSPRYKVTKRGQDVALRCDPISGHVSLYWYRQALGQGPEFLTYFNYEAQQDKSGLPNDRFSAERPEGSISTLTIQRTEQRDSAMYRCASSLVGPLAPETQYFGPGTRLLVL.